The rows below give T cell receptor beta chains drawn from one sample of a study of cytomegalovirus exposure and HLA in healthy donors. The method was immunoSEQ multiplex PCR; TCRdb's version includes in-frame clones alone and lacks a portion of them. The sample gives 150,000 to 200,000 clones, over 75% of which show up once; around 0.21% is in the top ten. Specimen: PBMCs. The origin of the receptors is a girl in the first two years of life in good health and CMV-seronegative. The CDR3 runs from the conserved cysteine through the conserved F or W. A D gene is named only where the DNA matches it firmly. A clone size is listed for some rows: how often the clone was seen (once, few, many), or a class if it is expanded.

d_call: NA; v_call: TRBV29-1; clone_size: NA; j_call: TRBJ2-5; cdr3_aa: CSVGGVLQETQYF; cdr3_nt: TGCAGCGTTGGGGGAGTCCTACAAGAGACCCAGTACTTC
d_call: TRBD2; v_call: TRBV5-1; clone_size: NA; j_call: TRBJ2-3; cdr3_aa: CASTSGSTDTQYF; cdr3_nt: TGCGCCAGCACTAGCGGGAGCACAGATACGCAGTATTTT
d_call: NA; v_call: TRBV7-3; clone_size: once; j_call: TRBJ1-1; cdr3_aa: CASSPQENTEAFF; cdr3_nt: TGTGCCAGCAGCCCACAGGAGAACACTGAAGCTTTCTTT
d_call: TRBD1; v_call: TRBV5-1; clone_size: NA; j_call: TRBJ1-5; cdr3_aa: CASSPGQPFNQPQHF; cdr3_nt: TGCGCCAGCAGCCCGGGACAGCCTTTCAATCAGCCCCAGCATTTT
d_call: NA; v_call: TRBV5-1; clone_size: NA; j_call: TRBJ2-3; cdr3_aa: CASSFGGVTDTQYF; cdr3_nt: TGCGCCAGCAGCTTCGGAGGGGTCACAGATACGCAGTATTTT
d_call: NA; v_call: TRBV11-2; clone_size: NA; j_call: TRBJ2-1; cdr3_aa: CASSLRVNEQFF; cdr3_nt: TGTGCCAGCAGCTTACGGGTTAATGAGCAGTTCTTC
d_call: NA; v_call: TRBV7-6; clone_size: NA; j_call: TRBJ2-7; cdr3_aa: CASSFSTGNSYEQYF; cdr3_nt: TGTGCCAGCAGCTTCTCTACAGGTAATTCCTACGAGCAGTACTTC
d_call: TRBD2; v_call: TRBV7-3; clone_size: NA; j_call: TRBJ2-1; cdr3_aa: CASSLAGVDNEQFF; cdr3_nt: TGTGCCAGCAGCTTGGCGGGGGTGGATAATGAGCAGTTCTTC
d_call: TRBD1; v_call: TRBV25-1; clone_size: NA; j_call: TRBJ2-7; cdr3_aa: CASSGGTESSYEQYF; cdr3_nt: TGTGCCAGCAGTGGAGGGACAGAGAGCTCCTACGAGCAGTACTTC
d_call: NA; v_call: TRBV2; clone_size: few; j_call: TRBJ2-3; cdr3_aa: CASSARLLLSTDTQYF; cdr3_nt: TGTGCCAGCAGTGCTAGGTTACTACTTAGCACAGATACGCAGTATTTT
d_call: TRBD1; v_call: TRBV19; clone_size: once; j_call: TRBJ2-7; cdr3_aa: CASSETGGEQYF; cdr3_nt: TGTGCCAGTAGTGAGACAGGGGGCGAGCAGTACTTC
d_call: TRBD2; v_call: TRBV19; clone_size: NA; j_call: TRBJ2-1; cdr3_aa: CASSLWQGLEGFNEQFF; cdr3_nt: TGTGCCAGTAGTCTTTGGCAGGGACTAGAGGGCTTCAATGAGCAGTTCTTC
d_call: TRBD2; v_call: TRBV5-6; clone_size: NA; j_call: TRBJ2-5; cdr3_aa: CASSLVAGGYQETQYF; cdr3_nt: TGTGCCAGCAGCTTGGTAGCGGGAGGCTACCAAGAGACCCAGTACTTC
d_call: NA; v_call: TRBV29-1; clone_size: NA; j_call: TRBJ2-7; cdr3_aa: CSVDGTGSSYEQYF; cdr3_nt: TGCAGCGTTGATGGTACAGGGAGCTCCTACGAGCAGTACTTC
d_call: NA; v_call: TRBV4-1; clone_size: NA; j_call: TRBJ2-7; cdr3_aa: CASSQKGGGDEQYF; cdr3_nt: TGCGCCAGCAGCCAAAAGGGGGGGGGCGACGAGCAGTACTTC
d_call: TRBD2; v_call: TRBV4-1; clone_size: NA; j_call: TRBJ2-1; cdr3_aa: CASSQVIAGHSYNEQFF; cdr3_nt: TGCGCCAGCAGCCAAGTCATAGCGGGCCATTCCTACAATGAGCAGTTCTTC
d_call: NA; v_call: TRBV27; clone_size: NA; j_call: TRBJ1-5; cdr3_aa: CASSLPNQPQHF; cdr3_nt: TGTGCCAGCAGTTTACCGAATCAGCCCCAGCATTTT
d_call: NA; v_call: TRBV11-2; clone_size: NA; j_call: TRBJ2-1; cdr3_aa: CASSLGLAIYNEQFF; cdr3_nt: TGTGCCAGCAGCTTAGGGCTAGCCATATACAATGAGCAGTTCTTC
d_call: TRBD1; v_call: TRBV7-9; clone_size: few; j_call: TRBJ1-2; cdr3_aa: CASSLGDSVIGYTF; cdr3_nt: TGTGCCAGCAGCCTCGGGGACAGTGTCATTGGCTACACCTTC
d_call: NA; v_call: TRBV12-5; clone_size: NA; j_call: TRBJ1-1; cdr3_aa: CASGLVLTGGAAEAFF; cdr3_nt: TGTGCTAGTGGTTTGGTATTAACGGGTGGGGCAGCTGAAGCTTTCTTT
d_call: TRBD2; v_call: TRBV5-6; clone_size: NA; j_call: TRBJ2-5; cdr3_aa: CASSQVPGTSGGDQETQYF; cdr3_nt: TGTGCCAGCAGCCAAGTACCCGGGACTAGCGGGGGGGATCAAGAGACCCAGTACTTC
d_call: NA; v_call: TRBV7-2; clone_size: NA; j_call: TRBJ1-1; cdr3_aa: CASSLLRVANTEAFF; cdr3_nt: TGTGCCAGCAGCTTACTCCGGGTCGCGAACACTGAAGCTTTCTTT
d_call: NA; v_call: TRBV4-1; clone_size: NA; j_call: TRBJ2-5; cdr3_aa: CASSQDRVLETQYF; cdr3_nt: TGCGCCAGCAGCCAAGATCGCGTGTTGGAGACCCAGTACTTC
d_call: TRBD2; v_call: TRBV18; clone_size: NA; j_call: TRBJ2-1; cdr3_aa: CASSPGLGNEQFF; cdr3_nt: TGTGCCAGCTCACCAGGACTAGGCAATGAGCAGTTCTTC
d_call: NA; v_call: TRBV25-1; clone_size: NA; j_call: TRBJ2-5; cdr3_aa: CASGGGPETQYF; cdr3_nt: TGTGCCAGCGGTGGGGGCCCGGAGACCCAGTACTTC
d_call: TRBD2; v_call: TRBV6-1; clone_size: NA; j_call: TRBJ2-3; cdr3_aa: CASSQDGLALLTDTQYF; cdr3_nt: TGTGCCAGCAGTCAAGATGGACTAGCCCTACTCACAGATACGCAGTATTTT
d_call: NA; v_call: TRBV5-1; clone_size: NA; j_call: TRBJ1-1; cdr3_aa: CASSWGPNTEAFF; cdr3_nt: TGCGCCAGCAGCTGGGGGCCGAACACTGAAGCTTTCTTT
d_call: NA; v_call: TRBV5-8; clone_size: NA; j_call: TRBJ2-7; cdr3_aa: CASSSSGPAYEQYF; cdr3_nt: TGTGCCAGCAGCTCCTCTGGGCCGGCCTACGAGCAGTACTTC
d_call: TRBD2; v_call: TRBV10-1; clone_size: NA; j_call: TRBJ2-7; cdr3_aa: CASSSSGGLLYEQYF; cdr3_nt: TGCGCCAGCAGTTCTAGCGGGGGGCTCCTCTACGAGCAGTACTTC
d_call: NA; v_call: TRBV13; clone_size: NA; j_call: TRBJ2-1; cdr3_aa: CASSALGGEYYNEQFF; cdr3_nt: TGTGCCAGCAGCGCCTTAGGCGGGGAATACTACAATGAGCAGTTCTTC